What follows are 23 T cell receptor beta chains derived from one specimen sequenced in a study of regulatory dendritic cells for organ transplantation. Sequenced by immunoSEQ multiplex PCR; TCRdb stores in-frame clones only, minus some. The table has 30,000 to 40,000 clones, 85% to 90% seen once. The sequenced material came from naive CD4+ T cells from blood. Noted subset: CD45RA+ naive T cells. The source of these receptors is a human donor in good health.

The chain recombines TRBV4-3 with TRBJ2-1, with 12 positions matching TRBD2. Germline V gene lookup returns CDR1 LGHNA and CDR2 YSLEER. The ends lost 1 base at V and 0 bases at J; junction bases unmatched: 7. The CDR3 runs 19 residues. CDR3 loop: CASSQGSSGGVSSYNEQFF. CDR3 DNA sequence: TGCGCCAGCAGCCAAGGATCTAGCGGGGGGGTCAGCTCCTACAATGAGCAGTTCTTC.

This clone showed up just a few times. The rearrangement uses TRBV10-1 and TRBJ1-1, with D tentatively TRBD1 (5 bases). The germline gives CDR1 WNHNN, CDR2 SYGVQD (reference sequence). The CDR3 contains 12 residues. V dropped 6 bases and J dropped 10 bases, with 15 bases sitting between them. CDR3 nucleotide sequence: TGCGCCAGCAGGAGAGACGGGGCCGGAGCTTTCTTT. This gives the protein CASRRDGAGAFF.

CDR3 protein: CASSQTSGGISTDTQYF. CDR3 nucleotides: TGCGCCAGCAGCCAAACTAGCGGGGGGATAAGCACAGATACGCAGTATTTT. The chain has TRBV4-1 and TRBJ2-3; 12 positions match TRBD2. Germline loops: CDR1 MGHRA, CDR2 YSYEKL. J lost 0 bases, V lost 2 bases, and 3 bases had no gene match. The CDR3 spans 17 residues.

J is TRBJ2-1 and V is TRBV4-1, with 8 positions matching TRBD2. V was pared by 0 bases and J by 9 bases, with 4 bases of the junction left unmatched. The CDR3 length is 14 residues. Germline CDR1 MGHRA, CDR2 YSYEKL. The CDR3 sequence: CASSQDQREREQFF. CDR3 DNA sequence: TGCGCCAGCAGCCAAGATCAGCGGGAGCGTGAGCAGTTCTTC.

The gene calls are TRBV7-2 and TRBJ2-7; 8 positions agree with TRBD2. Germline V gene data show CDR1 as SGHTA and CDR2 as FQGNSA. V was pared by 0 bases and J by 0 bases, with 4 bases of the junction left unmatched. This CDR3 comprises 16 residues. The chain's CDR3 is CASSLAGRGASYEQYF. The CDR3 region has the DNA TGTGCCAGCAGCTTAGCGGGGCGGGGGGCCTCCTACGAGCAGTACTTC.

The V gene is TRBV7-9, the J gene TRBJ2-3; 9 bases line up with TRBD2. V gave up 7 bases and J gave up 3 bases; unmatched junction bases: 11. This CDR3 has 16 amino acids. The germline V gene encodes CDR1 SEHNR and CDR2 FQNEAQ (reference sequence). CDR3 sequence (DNA): TGTGCCAGCACCCCATCGGGGCTAGCGGGGACAGATACGCAGTATTTT. Translating it yields CASTPSGLAGTDTQYF.

A single count supports this clone. The chain uses TRBV7-3 and TRBJ1-1; D gene unclear. Germline CDR1 reads SGHTA; CDR2 reads FQGTGA. V lost 5 bases to trimming and J lost 0 bases, with 7 bases between them. CDR3 length: 13 amino acids. CDR3 amino acids: CASSGELNTEAFF. Here the CDR3 DNA reads TGTGCCAGCAGCGGAGAACTGAACACTGAAGCTTTCTTT.

V is TRBV11-1 and J is TRBJ1-1, with 9 positions matching TRBD1. J lost 7 bases, V lost 4 bases, and 7 bases had no gene match. The CDR3 length is 14 residues. In germline, CDR1 is SGHAT, CDR2 FQDESV (reference sequence). Here the CDR3 reads CASSWDRVGVEAFF. DNA for the CDR3: TGTGCCAGCAGCTGGGACAGGGTGGGCGTTGAAGCTTTCTTT.

The V and J genes are TRBV15 and TRBJ2-3; 9 bases line up with TRBD1. This CDR3 contains 15 residues. The V gene's germline CDR1 is LNHNV and CDR2 YYDKDF (reference sequence). With V trimmed by 5 bases and J by 5 bases, 8 bases remained unmatched. The CDR3 protein is CATSETDRGKDTQYF. CDR3 nucleotides: TGTGCCACCAGCGAGACGGACAGGGGAAAAGATACGCAGTATTTT.

The V gene is TRBV5-4, the J gene TRBJ2-3, with TRBD2 identical over 7 bases. This CDR3 has 16 residues. Germline-derived CDR1 and CDR2 are SGHNT and YYREEE (reference sequence). V shed 0 bases, J shed 2 bases, and the junction held 6 bases outside the gene matches. CDR3 nucleotide sequence: TGTGCCAGCAGCTTGGAGGCTAGCGGAGTCACAGATACGCAGTATTTT. Protein sequence: CASSLEASGVTDTQYF.

The chain employs TRBV4-1 and TRBJ1-2, with D tentatively TRBD1 (6 bases). Germline CDR1 and CDR2: MGHRA and YSYEKL. Trimming shortened V by 1 base and J by 5 bases, and 17 bases separated the two germline ends. The CDR3 sequence is 16 residues long. The DNA for the CDR3 is TGCGCCAGCAGCCAAGGGACAGCCGAGGGGATTTATGGCTACACCTTC. It yields the protein CASSQGTAEGIYGYTF.

J is TRBJ1-6 and V is TRBV11-1, with TRBD1 identical over 7 bases. Germline V gene sequence: CDR1 SGHAT, CDR2 FQDESV (reference sequence). V dropped 5 bases and J dropped 9; count of bases not matched to a gene: 16. CDR3 length equals 17 residues. CDR3: CASSPLQGEKGVSPLHF. The DNA of the CDR3 is TGTGCCAGCAGCCCCCTCCAGGGGGAAAAAGGGGTTTCACCCCTCCACTTT.

The chain joins TRBV30 to TRBJ1-5; no firm D call. The CDR3 length is 13 residues. Germline V gene lookup returns CDR1 GTSNPN and CDR2 SVGIG (reference sequence). V lost 3 bases to trimming and J lost 5 bases, with 11 bases between them. CDR3 in amino acids: CAWSWEPDQPQHF. CDR3 coding DNA: TGTGCCTGGAGCTGGGAACCTGATCAGCCCCAGCATTTT.

The chain links TRBV7-3 to TRBJ1-2; D not certain. CDR1 is SGHTA and CDR2 is FQGTGA in the germline V gene. The CDR3 covers 15 residues. Trimming pared 5 bases from V and 7 bases from J, leaving 20 bases between. Here the CDR3 reads CASSPSGVSAGGYTF. The CDR3 bases are TGTGCCAGCAGCCCCTCCGGAGTATCAGCGGGTGGCTACACCTTC.

This rearrangement joins TRBV19 to TRBJ1-3; D unclear. This CDR3 has 12 amino acids. V was clipped by 10 bases and J by 1 base, with 8 bases between them. Germline CDR1 is LNHDA and CDR2 is SQIVND (reference sequence). The DNA of the CDR3 is TGTGCCACTCGAACGTCTGGAAACACCATATATTTT. Translating gives CATRTSGNTIYF.

The J gene is TRBJ2-5, the V gene TRBV5-4; 7 bases align to TRBD1. The V segment lost 4 bases and the J segment 2 bases; nucleotides outside the gene matches: 2. The CDR3 is 13 amino acids. Germline V gene sequence: CDR1 SGHNT, CDR2 YYREEE (reference sequence). Written as DNA, the CDR3 is TGTGCCAGCAGCCGGGACAGACAAGAGACCCAGTACTTC. It encodes CASSRDRQETQYF. Full variable domain (outside the CDR3, taken from reference TRBV5-4 and TRBJ2-5): ETGVTQSPTHLIKTRGQQVTLRCSSQSGHNTVSWYQQALGQGPQFIFQYYREEENGRGNFPPRFSGLQFPNYSSELNVNALELDDSALYLCASSRDRQETQYFGPGTRLLVL.

This sequence joins TRBV7-2 and TRBJ2-1; 9 nucleotides match TRBD2. Germline V gives CDR1 SGHTA, CDR2 FQGNSA. With V trimmed by 5 bases and J by 0 bases, 2 bases remained unmatched. The CDR3 has 15 residues. CDR3 nucleotides: TGTGCCAGCAGCATTAGCGGGAGCTCCTACAATGAGCAGTTCTTC. It translates to CASSISGSSYNEQFF.

The chain combines TRBV6-5 with TRBJ1-1; unclear D gene. This CDR3 region has 13 residues. CDR1 MNHEY and CDR2 SVGAGI come from the germline V gene. V gave up 8 bases and J gave up 3 bases, with 13 bases separating them. CDR3 DNA sequence: TGTGCCAGCGGTCGCTCCGGGCACACTGAAGCTTTCTTT. As protein: CASGRSGHTEAFF.

This clone was seen just once. The chain employs TRBV7-2 and TRBJ1-1; tentatively, D is TRBD1 (6 bases). CDR1 is SGHTA, CDR2 FQGNSA, per germline. Trimming shortened V by 4 bases and J by 2 bases, and 14 bases separated the two germline ends. The CDR3 has 15 amino acids. As DNA, the CDR3 is TGTGCCAGCAGCTACGAGAGGGGGGGAAACACTGAAGCTTTCTTT. Translated: CASSYERGGNTEAFF.

This clone came up once. The V call is TRBV29-1, the J call TRBJ2-7; a weak D match, TRBD1 (6 bases). The CDR3 spans 13 residues. Germline CDR1 and CDR2: SQVTM and ANQGSEA. The V end was cut by 5 bases, the J end by 0 bases, with 11 bases between. In DNA, the CDR3 is TGCAGCGTTATTACAGGGAGCTCCTACGAGCAGTACTTC. This sequence encodes CSVITGSSYEQYF.

The CDR3 is CASSENRDYGYTF. CDR3 nucleotides: TGTGCCAGCAGTGAAAACAGGGACTATGGCTACACCTTC. The rearrangement joins TRBV2 to TRBJ1-2; a possible D gene is TRBD1 (6 bases). Trimming cost V 2 bases and J 3 bases, with 7 bases left between them. Looked up from germline, CDR1 is SNHLY and CDR2 is FYNNEI. The CDR3 loop spans 13 amino acids.

This CDR3 is CSVEGDLNEKLFF. CDR3 nucleotide sequence: TGCAGCGTTGAAGGGGACTTAAATGAAAAACTGTTTTTT. The J gene is TRBJ1-4, the V gene TRBV29-1, with a weak D call TRBD1 (5 bases). The germline CDR1 and CDR2 sequences are SQVTM and ANQGSEA. The CDR3 spans 13 residues. The V end was cut by 1 base, the J end by 5 bases, with 8 bases between.

The V call is TRBV6-5, the J call TRBJ2-1, with TRBD2 matching 12 bases. Germline trimming cut 3 bases from V and 7 bases from J; bases unmatched to any gene: 4. CDR3 size: 15 residues. Looked up from germline, CDR1 is MNHEY and CDR2 is SVGAGI. The CDR3 loop is CASSYTSGGRNEQFF. CDR3 sequence (DNA): TGTGCCAGCAGTTATACTAGCGGGGGGCGAAATGAGCAGTTCTTC.